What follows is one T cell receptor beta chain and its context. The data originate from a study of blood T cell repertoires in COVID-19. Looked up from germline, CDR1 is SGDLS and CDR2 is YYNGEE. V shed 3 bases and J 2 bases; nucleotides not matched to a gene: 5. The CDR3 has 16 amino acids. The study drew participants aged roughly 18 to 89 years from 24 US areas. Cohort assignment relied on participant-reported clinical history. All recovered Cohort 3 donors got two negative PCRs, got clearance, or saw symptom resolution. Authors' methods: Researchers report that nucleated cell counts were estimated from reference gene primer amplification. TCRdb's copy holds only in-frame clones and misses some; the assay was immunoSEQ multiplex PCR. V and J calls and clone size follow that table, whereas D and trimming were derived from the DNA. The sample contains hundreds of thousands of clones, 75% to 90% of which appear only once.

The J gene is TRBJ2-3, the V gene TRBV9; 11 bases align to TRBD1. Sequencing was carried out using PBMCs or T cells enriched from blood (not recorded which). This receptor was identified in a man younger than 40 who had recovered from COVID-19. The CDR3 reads CASSGSGQGVTDTQYF. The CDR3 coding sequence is TGTGCCAGCAGCGGATCGGGACAGGGGGTCACAGATACGCAGTATTTT.